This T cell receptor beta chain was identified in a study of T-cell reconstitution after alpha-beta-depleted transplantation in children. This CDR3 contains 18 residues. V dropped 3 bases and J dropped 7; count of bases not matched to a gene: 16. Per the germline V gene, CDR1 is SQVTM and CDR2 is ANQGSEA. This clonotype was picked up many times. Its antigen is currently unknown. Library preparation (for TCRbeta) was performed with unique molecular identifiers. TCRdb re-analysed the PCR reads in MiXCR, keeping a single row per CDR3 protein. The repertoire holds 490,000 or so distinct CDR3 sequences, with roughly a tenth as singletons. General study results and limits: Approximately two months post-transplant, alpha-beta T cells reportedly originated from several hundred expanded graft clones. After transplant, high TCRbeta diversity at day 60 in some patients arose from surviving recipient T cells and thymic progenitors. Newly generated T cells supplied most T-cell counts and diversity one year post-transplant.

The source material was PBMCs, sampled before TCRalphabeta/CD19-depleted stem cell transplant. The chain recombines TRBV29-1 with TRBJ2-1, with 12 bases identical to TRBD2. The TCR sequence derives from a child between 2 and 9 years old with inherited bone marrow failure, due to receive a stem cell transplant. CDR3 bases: TGCAGCGTTGATCGTTCTAGCGGGAGGGCCTCCCTCGGGAATGAGCAGTTCTTC. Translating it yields CSVDRSSGRASLGNEQFF.